Following are 20 T cell receptor beta chains from one sample sequenced in a study of T cells expressing NK-cell markers. TCRdb reprocessed the 5' RACE reads and keeps a single row for each CDR3 protein, giving no DNA. The sample includes 200,000 to 300,000 distinct CDR3 sequences. The source material was blood T cells: a sorted CD56 or NKG2C T cell subset, CD4+ or CD8+ T cells, or bulk PBMC T cells (not recorded which). The receptor set was obtained from a man aged 18-30 years in good health.

The V and J genes are TRBV18 and TRBJ2-1; TCRdb selects TRBD2, and the lack of DNA leaves this call unchecked. This CDR3 contains 17 residues. The germline CDR1 and CDR2 sequences are KGHSH and LQKENI. The CDR3 reads CASSPPAGTSGDNEQFF.

This sequence joins TRBV9 and TRBJ2-3; TCRdb indicates TRBD2, and absent DNA this call remains unverified. The CDR3 totals 13 residues. Germline V gene data show CDR1 as SGDLS and CDR2 as YYNGEE. The CDR3 here is CASSSSEGDTQYF.

The V and J genes are TRBV12-3 or TRBV12-4 and TRBJ2-1; there is no DNA to check the TCRdb D call of TRBD2. This CDR3 region has 16 residues. CDR3: CASSLGLAGGHNEQFF.

This chain joins TRBV2 and TRBJ1-1. The V gene's germline CDR1 is SNHLY and CDR2 FYNNEI. The CDR3 runs to 12 residues. The CDR3 protein is CASSVARTEAFF.

The chain combines TRBV20-1 with TRBJ2-1; TCRdb returns TRBD1, unconfirmable since there is no DNA. The germline V gene has CDR1 DFQATT and CDR2 SNEGSKA (reference sequence). The CDR3 length is 15 residues. The chain's CDR3 is CSAGPLGSSYNEQFF.

The V and J genes are TRBV15 and TRBJ2-1. Germline V CDR1 and CDR2: LNHNV, YYDKDF (reference sequence). This CDR3 contains 17 residues. The chain's CDR3 is CATSRDRGSLSGNEQFF.

V and J are TRBV30 and TRBJ1-3; absent DNA, TCRdb's TRBD1 call cannot be checked. The CDR3 is made up of 15 amino acids. CDR1 is GTSNPN and CDR2 is SVGIG in the germline V gene (reference sequence). The CDR3 sequence: CAWSGRTGSGNTIYF.

V usage is TRBV20-1 and J usage is TRBJ1-5. Germline V CDR1 and CDR2: DFQATT, SNEGSKA (reference sequence). CDR3 length: 17 amino acids. CDR3: CSADNLDGPGGNQPQHF.

This chain joins TRBV20-1 and TRBJ2-7; TCRdb indicates TRBD1, and absent DNA this call remains unverified. CDR1 and CDR2 from the germline V gene are DFQATT and SNEGSKA (reference sequence). The CDR3 spans 18 residues. The CDR3 protein is CSARVTEYQAGKIHEQYF.

The chain is built from TRBV29-1 and TRBJ1-1. This CDR3 contains 11 residues. Germline assignment: CDR1 SQVTM and CDR2 ANQGSEA. Here the CDR3 reads CSVVDHPEAFF.

This sequence joins TRBV18 and TRBJ2-7. Germline-derived CDR1 and CDR2 are KGHSH and LQKENI. The CDR3 is 15 amino acids. CDR3 sequence reads: CASSPPAGITYEQYF.

This chain joins TRBV12-3 or TRBV12-4 and TRBJ1-5; TCRdb gives TRBD1 as the D gene, but with no DNA this cannot be confirmed. The CDR3 runs 15 residues. CDR3 in amino acids: CASRGDREGNQPQHF.

The rearrangement joins TRBV3-1 to TRBJ2-1. The CDR3 runs to 14 residues. The V gene's germline CDR1 is LGHDT and CDR2 YNNKEL (reference sequence). CDR3 sequence reads: CASSHAVTNNEQFF.

This chain's CDR3 is CSVGTTYTGELFF. The V gene is TRBV29-1, the J gene TRBJ2-2. In germline, CDR1 is SQVTM, CDR2 ANQGSEA. The CDR3 contains 13 residues.

This chain links TRBV12-3 or TRBV12-4 with TRBJ2-2; lacking DNA, the TRBD1 call made by TCRdb goes unchecked. CDR3 length equals 15 residues. The chain's CDR3 is CASSLRQGNTGELFF.

The V and J genes are TRBV27 and TRBJ2-5; TCRdb's D gene call, TRBD2, goes unchecked for lack of DNA. This CDR3 has 15 amino acids. Per germline, CDR1 MNHEY and CDR2 SMNVEV (reference sequence). The CDR3 reads CASSSTRTHQETQYF.

The V call is TRBV5-1, the J call TRBJ1-1; TCRdb names TRBD1, which stays unverified in the absence of DNA. CDR3 length equals 13 residues. The germline V gene has CDR1 SGHRS and CDR2 YFSETQ. Here the CDR3 reads CASSPKTGSEAFF.

The chain joins TRBV5-4 to TRBJ1-5; no DNA is available, so the TRBD1 call from TCRdb remains unchecked. Germline values: CDR1 SGHNT, CDR2 YYREEE (reference sequence). The CDR3 is 15 residues long. CDR3 sequence: CASSQQGSGNQPQHF.

The chain employs TRBV5-1 and TRBJ2-5. The CDR3 has 14 residues. The germline V gene has CDR1 SGHRS and CDR2 YFSETQ. CDR3 residues: CASSLGNPSETQYF.

The chain links TRBV7-8 to TRBJ2-5; the D call from TCRdb, TRBD2, cannot be confirmed without DNA. The CDR3 spans 17 residues. Germline values: CDR1 SGHVS, CDR2 FQNEAQ. This CDR3 is CASSLGLAGRFQETQYF. Full variable domain (outside the CDR3, taken from reference TRBV7-8 and TRBJ2-5): GAGVSQSPRYKVAKRGQDVALRCDPISGHVSLFWYQQALGQGPEFLTYFQNEAQLDKSGLPSDRFFAERPEGSVSTLKIQRTQQEDSAVYLCASSLGLAGRFQETQYFGPGTRLLVL.